This T cell receptor (beta chain) came from a study of blood T cell repertoires in COVID-19. The wider study: Donors in the United States, Italy and Spain gave samples during acute or convalescent COVID-19. In each case, the material was cDNA or gDNA derived from T cells, B-cell-depleted T cells, or PBMCs.

Germline CDR1 MNHEY, CDR2 SVGAGI. The CDR3 sequence is 15 residues long. Unmatched junction bases numbered 7, after V lost 5 bases and J lost 5 bases. Per the original methods: Amplification of reference gene primers provided the estimated nucleated cell counts. TCRdb's copy holds only in-frame clones and misses some; the assay was immunoSEQ multiplex PCR. That table supplies the V and J calls and clone size; D and trimming were determined from the DNA. Of approximately 210,000 clones in the sample, around 80% were seen once. The rearrangement links TRBV6-5 to TRBJ2-7, with TRBD2 matching over 12 bases. The sample comprised peripheral blood. The clonotype was recovered from a woman between 35 and 50 years old with acute or convalescent COVID-19. The CDR3: CASSHLAGGVHEQYF. For the CDR3, the DNA is TGTGCCAGCAGTCATCTAGCGGGGGGGGTCCACGAGCAGTACTTC.